Presented here are 14 T cell receptor beta chains from one specimen sequenced in a study of beta chain features in type 1 diabetes (dated by TCRdb to 2016 to 2019). What the work shows at the level of the full study, not this receptor alone: A moderate but significant shortening of TCRB CDR3 length was observed in type 1 diabetes patients in all four CD4+ subsets.

No antigen is known for these receptors. Library preparation employed the immunoSEQ multiplex PCR assay. All of the isolated RNA was reverse transcribed with the High Capacity cDNA Reverse Transcription Kit, so expressed TCRB transcripts were sequenced. This is the immuneACCESS table as TCRdb keeps it, with only in-frame sequences that have V and J called. A part of the clones is gone; compared with another copy, unresolved V genes explain less than half, and the rest is unexplained. The sample yields about 740,000 clones; around 15% were counted once. The top ten constitute 0.02% to 0.025% of the sample. The sequencing input was naive CD4+ T cells from blood. The cell subset or site label on this specimen signifies: true naive CD4+ T cells. These receptors all stem from a man between 18 and 35 years old with type 1 diabetes.

This chain connects TRBV6-1 to TRBJ2-3; D not resolved. Trimming left V 10 bases short and J 4 bases short, with 9 bases between. Germline CDR1 and CDR2: MNHNS and SASEGT. The CDR3 has 11 amino acids. The DNA for the CDR3 is TGTGCCACCTCCGCCTCAGATACGCAGTATTTT. Translated: CATSASDTQYF.

The rearrangement links TRBV30 to TRBJ1-2; TRBD1 is a possible D gene (5 bases). Trimming removed 1 base at V and 7 bases at J, with 10 bases between. This CDR3 spans 12 amino acids. The germline gives CDR1 GTSNPN, CDR2 SVGIG (reference sequence). The CDR3 sequence is CAWSGGGFGYTF. DNA for the CDR3: TGTGCCTGGAGTGGTGGGGGGTTTGGCTACACCTTC.

V is TRBV6-1 and J is TRBJ2-3; 9 nucleotides align to TRBD1. Trimming cost V 7 bases and J 5 bases; bases outside gene matches: 10. CDR1 is MNHNS, CDR2 SASEGT, per germline. This CDR3 has 15 amino acids. As DNA, the CDR3 is TGTGCCAGCACCCTGGCCCTGACAGGGGGAGATACGCAGTATTTT. Protein product: CASTLALTGGDTQYF.

The chain employs TRBV9 and TRBJ2-7; D is undetermined. Trimming took off 3 bases at V and 0 bases at J, with 13 bases between the two ends. The V gene's germline CDR1 is SGDLS and CDR2 YYNGEE. This CDR3 comprises 15 residues. Here the CDR3 DNA reads TGTGCCAGCAGCGCCCGGTCCGGCAGCTCCTACGAGCAGTACTTC. Protein product: CASSARSGSSYEQYF. Filled out from reference TRBV9 and TRBJ2-7, the complete variable domain reads DSGVTQTPKHLITATGQRVTLRCSPRSGDLSVYWYQQSLDQGLQFLIQYYNGEERAKGNILERFSAQQFPDLHSELNLSSLELGDSALYFCASSARSGSSYEQYFGPGTRLTVT.

This clone was observed a handful of times. This sequence joins TRBV15 and TRBJ1-1, with D possibly TRBD1 on 6 matching bases. Trimming took 6 bases from V and 1 from J, leaving 12 bases between them. This CDR3 is built from 14 residues. Germline V gives CDR1 LNHNV, CDR2 YYDKDF (reference sequence). As DNA, the CDR3 is TGTGCCACCAGTAGGACAGACAGGAACACTGAAGCTTTCTTT. Its translation: CATSRTDRNTEAFF.

The chain joins TRBV9 to TRBJ2-5; D might be TRBD1 (6 bases). The length of the CDR3 is 18 residues. Germline lookup yields CDR1 SGDLS and CDR2 YYNGEE. The V and J ends lost 0 bases and 2 bases respectively, with 20 bases between them. The CDR3 nucleotides are TGTGCCAGCAGCGTAGCTACTGGACAGTACAATCAACAAGAGACCCAGTACTTC. Its protein is CASSVATGQYNQQETQYF.

The rearrangement links TRBV15 to TRBJ1-6, with TRBD1 as a possible D gene (6 bases). CDR1 and CDR2 (germline): LNHNV, YYDKDF (reference sequence). The CDR3 is 13 amino acids. Trimming pared 4 bases from V and 13 bases from J, leaving 14 bases between. CDR3 nucleotide sequence: TGTGCCACCAGCACTGACAGGTCGGGGCCCCTCCACTTT. It codes for CATSTDRSGPLHF.

A few counts support this clone. The rearrangement uses TRBV11-2 and TRBJ2-5, with D perhaps TRBD2 (6 bases). With 2 bases removed from V and 3 bases from J, the gap between germline ends came to 16 bases. CDR1 and CDR2 from the germline V gene are SGHAT and FQNNGV. This CDR3 region has 16 residues. The CDR3 coding sequence is TGTGCCAGCAGCTTAAGGAGCGGGTCCTCCGAAGAGACCCAGTACTTC. Translating gives CASSLRSGSSEETQYF. Drawing the rest from reference TRBV11-2 and TRBJ2-5, the complete variable domain is EAGVAQSPRYKIIEKRQSVAFWCNPISGHATLYWYQQILGQGPKLLIQFQNNGVVDDSQLPKDRFSAERLKGVDSTLKIQPAKLEDSAVYLCASSLRSGSSEETQYFGPGTRLLVL.

This clone was seen more than once but under ten times. The J gene is TRBJ1-1, the V gene TRBV11-2; the D gene is possibly TRBD1 (5 bases). The germline CDR1 and CDR2 sequences are SGHAT and FQNNGV. V was clipped by 1 base and J by 4 bases, with 7 bases between them. The CDR3 consists of 13 residues. Here the CDR3 DNA reads TGTGCCAGCAGCTTAGCCAGGGTCACTGAAGCTTTCTTT. This sequence encodes CASSLARVTEAFF.

The genes are TRBV10-3 and TRBJ2-5, with 11 bases aligning to TRBD2. CDR3 length: 16 residues. The V gene end was trimmed by 4 bases and the J gene end by 5 bases; junction bases not matched to a gene: 9. From germline, CDR1 is ENHRY and CDR2 SYGVKD. CDR3 in DNA: TGTGCCATCAGTGTTGATCTAGCGGGGGGACGGGAGACCCAGTACTTC. Translated, it gives CAISVDLAGGRETQYF.

This clone occurred a few times. DNA of the CDR3: TGTGCCAGCTCACCATCGACAGGACTCCAAGAGACCCAGTACTTC. Translated: CASSPSTGLQETQYF. The chain is built from TRBV18 and TRBJ2-5; D might be TRBD1 (6 bases). The germline CDR1 and CDR2 sequences are KGHSH and LQKENI. V lost 2 bases and J 1 base, leaving 11 bases between the germline ends. There are 15 residues in the CDR3.

There are a few counts of this clone. The chain links TRBV7-2 to TRBJ1-2, with TRBD1 identical over 7 bases. CDR1 and CDR2 (germline): SGHTA, FQGNSA. The CDR3 is 14 residues long. J was trimmed by 2 bases and V by 5 bases; bases with no gene match: 5. CDR3 sequence reads: CASSPRQGNYGYTF. In DNA, the CDR3 is TGTGCCAGCAGCCCCCGACAGGGCAACTATGGCTACACCTTC.

V is TRBV6-5 and J is TRBJ2-3; D is possibly TRBD1 (5 bases). This CDR3 is 15 amino acids long. V lost 5 bases to trimming and J lost 0 bases, with 12 bases between them. Germline V lookup: CDR1 MNHEY, CDR2 SVGAGI. The CDR3 sequence: CASSPGNPSTDTQYF. The CDR3 DNA follows: TGTGCCAGCAGTCCAGGGAACCCTAGCACAGATACGCAGTATTTT.

This clone has just a few counts. This rearrangement joins TRBV11-1 to TRBJ1-1, with D perhaps TRBD1 (5 bases). Per the germline V gene, CDR1 is SGHAT and CDR2 is FQDESV (reference sequence). CDR3 size: 13 residues. The V end lost 4 bases, the J end lost 0 bases, and 6 bases lay between the germline ends. The CDR3 loop reads CASSWGVNTEAFF. The CDR3 coding sequence is TGTGCCAGCAGCTGGGGCGTGAACACTGAAGCTTTCTTT.